This TCR beta chain was captured by sequencing in a study of blood T cell dynamics during melanoma immunotherapy. Study-level background: Patients with metastatic melanoma got pembrolizumab or nivolumab-ipilimumab as first-line care.

The time point: week 3, after first cycle of checkpoint inhibitor. TCRdb's copy holds only in-frame clones and misses some; the assay was immunoSEQ multiplex PCR. The sample holds roughly 5,000 clones, about nine tenths seen once. Germline V lookup: CDR1 ENHRY, CDR2 SYGVKD. The CDR3 is made up of 15 amino acids. The ends lost 5 bases at V and 0 bases at J; junction bases unmatched: 2. The receptor comes from a human donor with melanoma. The V and J genes are TRBV10-3 and TRBJ2-1, with 9 bases aligning to TRBD2. The sequencing here drew on blood, taken from a patient treated with checkpoint blockade. This CDR3 is CAISLAGNSYNEQFF. CDR3 nucleotides: TGTGCCATCAGTCTAGCGGGGAACTCCTACAATGAGCAGTTCTTC.